Only a few counts were recorded for the clone carrying this T cell receptor beta chain. Its antigen remains unidentified. Unique molecular identifiers were incorporated during preparation of the TCRbeta library. TCRdb re-analysed the PCR reads in MiXCR, keeping a single row per CDR3 protein. The profile shows about 210,000 distinct CDR3 sequences, roughly 18% of them singletons. The data were taken from a study of T-cell reconstitution after alpha-beta-depleted transplantation in children. Trimming removed 0 bases at V and 4 bases at J, with 10 bases between. Germline V lookup: CDR1 SGHDT, CDR2 YYEEEE. CDR3 size: 14 residues. General observations from the study: T-cell counts and diversity at one year post-transplant came mainly from newly produced T cells.

The sample consisted of PBMCs, mostly from graft donor cells, taken 360 days after TCRalphabeta/CD19-depleted stem cell transplant. The receptor was isolated from a male patient between 2 and 15 years old who had a stem cell transplant for acute lymphoblastic leukemia, so the T cells may come from the graft donor. J is TRBJ1-2 and V is TRBV5-6; D possibly corresponds to TRBD1 (5 bases). The CDR3 loop is CASSLDPGPYGYTF. CDR3 nucleotides: TGTGCCAGCAGCTTGGATCCGGGGCCCTATGGCTACACCTTC.